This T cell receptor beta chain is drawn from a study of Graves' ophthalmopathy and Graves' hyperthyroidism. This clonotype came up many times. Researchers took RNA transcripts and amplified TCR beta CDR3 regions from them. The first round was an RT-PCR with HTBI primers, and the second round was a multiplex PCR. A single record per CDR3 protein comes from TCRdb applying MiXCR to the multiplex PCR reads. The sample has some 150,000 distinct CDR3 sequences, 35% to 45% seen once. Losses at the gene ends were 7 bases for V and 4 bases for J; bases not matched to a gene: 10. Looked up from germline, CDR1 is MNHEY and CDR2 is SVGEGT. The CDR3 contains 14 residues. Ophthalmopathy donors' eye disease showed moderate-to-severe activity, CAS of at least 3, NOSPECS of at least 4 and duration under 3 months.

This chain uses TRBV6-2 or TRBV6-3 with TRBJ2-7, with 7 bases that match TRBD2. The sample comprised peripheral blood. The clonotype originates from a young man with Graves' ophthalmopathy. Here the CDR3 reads CASTKRGFPYEQYF. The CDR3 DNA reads TGTGCCAGCACCAAGCGGGGATTCCCTTACGAGCAGTACTTC.